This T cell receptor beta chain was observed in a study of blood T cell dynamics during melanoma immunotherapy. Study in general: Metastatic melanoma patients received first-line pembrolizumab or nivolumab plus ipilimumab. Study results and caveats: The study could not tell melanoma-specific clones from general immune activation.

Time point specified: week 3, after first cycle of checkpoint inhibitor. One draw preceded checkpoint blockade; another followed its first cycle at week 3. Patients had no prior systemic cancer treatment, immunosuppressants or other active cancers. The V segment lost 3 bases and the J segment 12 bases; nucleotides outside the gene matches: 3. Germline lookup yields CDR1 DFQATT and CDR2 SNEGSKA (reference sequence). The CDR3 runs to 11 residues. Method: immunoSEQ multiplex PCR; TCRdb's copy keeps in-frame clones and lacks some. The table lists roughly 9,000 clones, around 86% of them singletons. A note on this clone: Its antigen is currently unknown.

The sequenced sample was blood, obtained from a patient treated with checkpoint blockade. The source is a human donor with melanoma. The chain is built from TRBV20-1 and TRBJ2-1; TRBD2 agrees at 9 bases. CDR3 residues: CSARQRGVQFF. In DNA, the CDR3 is TGCAGTGCTAGGCAGCGGGGGGTGCAGTTCTTC.